This T cell receptor beta chain was profiled in a study of shared clonotypes between healthy human individuals. Whole-study results and caveats: Sequencing depth was expected to influence donor clonotype sharing.

Germline V gene sequence: CDR1 SGHDT, CDR2 YYEEEE. V shed 0 bases and J shed 7 bases, with 14 bases lying between them. There are 15 residues in the CDR3. The method was immunoSEQ multiplex PCR; TCRdb's version includes in-frame clones alone and lacks a portion of them. The profile covers over a million clones, with roughly 96% appearing a single time and roughly 1.2% taken by the ten largest. Notes on this clone: Antigen specificity is unknown.

Sequenced input: naive CD4+ T cells sorted from blood. Documented subset: CD45RA+ positively selected. The sequence derives from a man younger than 45 in good health. The rearrangement joins TRBV5-6 to TRBJ2-1; D is perhaps TRBD2 (6 bases). The chain's CDR3 is CASSLARDLFNEQFF. CDR3 sequence (DNA): TGTGCCAGCAGCTTGGCGCGGGACTTGTTTAATGAGCAGTTCTTC.